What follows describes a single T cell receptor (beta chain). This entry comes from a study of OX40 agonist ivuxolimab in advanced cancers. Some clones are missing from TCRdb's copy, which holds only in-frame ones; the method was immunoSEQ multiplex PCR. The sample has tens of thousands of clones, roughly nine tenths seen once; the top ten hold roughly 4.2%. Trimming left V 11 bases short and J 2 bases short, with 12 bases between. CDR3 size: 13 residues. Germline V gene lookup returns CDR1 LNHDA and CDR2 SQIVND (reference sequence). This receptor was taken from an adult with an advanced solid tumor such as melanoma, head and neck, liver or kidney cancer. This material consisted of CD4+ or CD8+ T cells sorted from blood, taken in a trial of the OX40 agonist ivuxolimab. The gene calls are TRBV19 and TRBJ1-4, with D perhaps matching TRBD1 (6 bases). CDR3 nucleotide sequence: TGTGCCCCACCCCAGGGGACTAATGAAAAACTGTTTTTT. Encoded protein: CAPPQGTNEKLFF. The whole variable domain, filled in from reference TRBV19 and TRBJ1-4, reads DGGITQSPKYLFRKEGQNVTLSCEQNLNHDAMYWYRQDPGQGLRLIYYSQIVNDFQKGDIAEGYSVSREKKESFPLTVTSAQKNPTAFYLCAPPQGTNEKLFFGSGTQLSVL.